The next 29 T cell receptor beta chains were all read from a single sample in a study of CD8 T cells in ankylosing spondylitis. TCRdb reprocessed the 5' RACE reads via MiXCR and lists one record per CDR3 protein. The sample lists fewer than 250,000 distinct CDR3 sequences, roughly 10% occurring once. The specimen was blood, either unsorted or a sorted T cell fraction (not recorded which). These receptor sequences come from a male donor with ankylosing spondylitis or in good health (not recorded which).

This clonotype was seen more than once but under ten times. The CDR3 nucleotides are TGCAGCACCCCTACAGGGTACGGGACCCAGTACTTC. It yields the protein CSTPTGYGTQYF. This chain uses TRBV29-1 with TRBJ2-5, with D perhaps TRBD1 (6 bases). V gave up 8 bases and J gave up 7 bases, with 17 bases separating them. This CDR3 has 12 residues. CDR1 and CDR2 (germline): SQVTM, ANQGSEA.

This clonotype was observed a few times. The rearrangement uses TRBV5-1 and TRBJ1-2; 8 nucleotides agree with TRBD1. J lost 8 bases, V lost 0 bases, and 15 bases had no gene match. This CDR3 is 17 amino acids long. Germline-derived CDR1 and CDR2 are SGHRS and YFSETQ. This CDR3 reads CASSLAGAKGQERGYTF. As DNA, the CDR3 is TGCGCCAGCAGCTTGGCCGGGGCAAAGGGACAGGAAAGAGGCTACACCTTC.

At least ten counts were recorded for this clonotype. J is TRBJ2-4 and V is TRBV6-1; 8 bases are a match to TRBD2. The CDR3 has 15 residues. Germline assignment: CDR1 MNHNS and CDR2 SASEGT. Losses at the gene ends were 0 bases for V and 6 bases for J; bases not matched to a gene: 4. The CDR3 loop reads CASSEARAGGNIQYF. The CDR3 nucleotides read TGTGCCAGCAGTGAAGCTCGGGCGGGGGGAAACATTCAGTACTTC.

The J gene is TRBJ2-1, the V gene TRBV5-1; 10 nucleotides agree with TRBD2. The germline CDR1 and CDR2 sequences are SGHRS and YFSETQ. This CDR3 is 16 amino acids long. With V trimmed by 4 bases and J by 5 bases, 9 bases remained unmatched. The CDR3 DNA reads as TGCGCCAGCAGCCCCCAGAGCGGGGGGGCCCACAATGAGCAGTTCTTC. Translated, it gives CASSPQSGGAHNEQFF.

This clonotype has ten or more counts. The germline gene is not matched at one end of the junction; a read error may be the cause. The rearrangement joins TRBV7-7 to TRBJ2-1; 12 bases fit TRBD2. Germline values: CDR1 SSHAT, CDR2 FNYEAQ (reference sequence). The CDR3 runs 13 residues. The CDR3 protein is CASSSGLAGEQFF. The DNA for the CDR3 is TGTGCTAGCAGCTCCGGACTAGCGGGGGAGCAGTTCTTC.

In this sample, this clonotype turned up many times. The chain has TRBV3-1 and TRBJ1-2; 10 bases are a match to TRBD1. Trimming cost V 4 bases and J 2 bases; bases outside gene matches: 1. In germline, CDR1 is LGHDT, CDR2 YNNKEL (reference sequence). This CDR3 comprises 14 residues. The CDR3 DNA sequence: TGTGCCAGCAGCCCGACAGGGGGCAACTATGGCTACACCTTC. Its translation: CASSPTGGNYGYTF.

V and J are TRBV6-5 and TRBJ1-4; TRBD1 agrees at 8 bases. The CDR3 runs 13 residues. V gave up 7 bases and J gave up 5 bases; unmatched junction bases: 3. Germline V gives CDR1 MNHEY, CDR2 SVGAGI. CDR3: CASTWTGNEKLFF. Written as DNA, the CDR3 is TGTGCCAGCACTTGGACAGGGAATGAAAAACTGTTTTTT.

Many counts were recorded for this clonotype. The V gene is TRBV7-2, the J gene TRBJ1-2; D not certain. The CDR3 runs to 13 residues. In germline, CDR1 is SGHTA, CDR2 FQGNSA. Trimming stripped 5 bases from V and 2 bases from J, with 9 bases between. The CDR3 reads CASSASSNYGYTF. The DNA for the CDR3 is TGTGCCAGCAGCGCGAGTTCGAACTATGGCTACACCTTC.

The V call is TRBV24-1, the J call TRBJ2-7, with D uncertain. Trimming took 3 bases from V and 6 from J, leaving 11 bases between them. Germline CDR1 is KGHDR and CDR2 is SFDVKD. There are 13 residues in the CDR3. The CDR3 sequence is CATSDTGVPEQYF. The CDR3 DNA is TGTGCCACCAGTGATACCGGCGTCCCCGAGCAGTACTTC.

This clonotype came up a few times. The chain has TRBV3-1 and TRBJ1-4; the D gene is possibly TRBD1 (5 bases). Trimming pared 1 base from V and 7 bases from J, leaving 16 bases between. Germline assignment: CDR1 LGHDT and CDR2 YNNKEL (reference sequence). This CDR3 is built from 16 residues. The CDR3 DNA reads TGTGCCAGCAGCCAAGTTCGGGACCTGGGCCTTGAAAAACTGTTTTTT. Protein: CASSQVRDLGLEKLFF.

This clonotype was picked up many times. The J gene is TRBJ1-5, the V gene TRBV12-3 or TRBV12-4; 7 bases are shared with TRBD1. This CDR3 is built from 14 residues. The J segment lost 7 bases and the V segment lost 6 bases, leaving 9 bases of the junction unmatched. The CDR3: CASSRQGLGQPQHF. The DNA of the CDR3 is TGTGCCAGCAGCCGACAGGGATTGGGGCAGCCCCAGCATTTT.

This clonotype was picked up many times. This rearrangement joins TRBV24-1 to TRBJ1-2; maybe TRBD1 (6 bases). CDR1 is KGHDR, CDR2 SFDVKD, per germline. Trimming cost V 3 bases and J 8 bases, with 9 bases left between them. The CDR3 has 12 residues. The CDR3 DNA is TGTGCCACCAGTGATCCAGGGGAGGGCTACACCTTC. Residues: CATSDPGEGYTF.

This clonotype appeared many times. The rearrangement links TRBV20-1 to TRBJ2-2, with D possibly TRBD2 on 6 matching bases. Per germline, CDR1 DFQATT and CDR2 SNEGSKA (reference sequence). V lost 0 bases and J 3 bases, leaving 14 bases between the germline ends. The length of the CDR3 is 16 residues. CDR3 residues: CSARDWGLLHTGELFF. DNA for the CDR3: TGCAGTGCTAGAGATTGGGGACTTCTACACACCGGGGAGCTGTTTTTT.

This clonotype appeared many times. The chain employs TRBV7-2 and TRBJ2-1, with 9 bases that match TRBD2. The V segment lost 2 bases and the J segment 11 bases; nucleotides outside the gene matches: 10. The CDR3 runs 15 residues. Germline values: CDR1 SGHTA, CDR2 FQGNSA. CDR3 DNA: TGTGCCAGCAGCTTAAGGCCCCCTAGCGGGGATCAGCAGTTCTTC. It encodes CASSLRPPSGDQQFF.

The V gene is TRBV7-9, the J gene TRBJ1-1; D is unclear. Trimming shortened V by 1 base and J by 7 bases, and 7 bases separated the two germline ends. Germline-derived CDR1 and CDR2 are SEHNR and FQNEAQ (reference sequence). The CDR3 totals 12 residues. In nucleotides, the CDR3 is TGTGCCAGCAGCTTAGGTCCGAATGAAGCTTTCTTT. This sequence encodes CASSLGPNEAFF.

The rearrangement uses TRBV13 and TRBJ1-3; D may be TRBD1 (6 bases). The CDR3 spans 13 residues. V lost 8 bases and J lost 4, with 12 bases in between. CDR1 and CDR2 from the germline V gene are PRHDT and FYEKMQ (reference sequence). The CDR3 DNA reads TGTGCCAGCCGGGACGGGACAGGAAACACCATATATTTT. Protein: CASRDGTGNTIYF.

J is TRBJ2-3 and V is TRBV15; 9 bases line up with TRBD2. The germline CDR1 and CDR2 sequences are LNHNV and YYDKDF (reference sequence). The V and J ends lost 2 bases and 8 bases, in that order; junction bases with no gene match: 11. The CDR3 totals 16 residues. The CDR3 sequence is CATSRRAGGPPSTQYF. The CDR3 bases are TGTGCCACCAGCAGACGGGCGGGGGGGCCTCCAAGTACGCAGTATTTT.

This clonotype has ten or more counts. This chain uses TRBV20-1 with TRBJ2-7; D not certain. Germline CDR1 DFQATT, CDR2 SNEGSKA (reference sequence). The CDR3 is made up of 11 amino acids. Trimming cost V 1 base and J 2 bases, with 3 bases left between them. CDR3 amino acids: CSARVPYEQYF. The CDR3 DNA reads as TGCAGTGCTAGAGTACCCTACGAGCAGTACTTC.

This clonotype was counted ten times or more. The genes are TRBV10-3 and TRBJ2-1, with TRBD2 matching 12 bases. The CDR3 extends over 15 amino acids. Trimming removed 3 bases from V and 8 bases from J; junction bases left unmatched: 5. Germline V CDR1 and CDR2: ENHRY, SYGVKD. The CDR3 is CAISEELAGGYEQFF. The CDR3 DNA reads TGTGCCATCAGTGAAGAACTAGCGGGGGGCTATGAGCAGTTCTTC.

J is TRBJ2-5 and V is TRBV7-6, with D unclear. Germline V gives CDR1 SGHVS, CDR2 FNYEAQ. Trimming stripped 7 bases from V and 6 bases from J, with 15 bases between. This CDR3 contains 13 residues. The CDR3 DNA reads TGTGCCAGCAAACCCGCACCAGGACAGACCCAGTACTTC. Its protein is CASKPAPGQTQYF.

This clonotype was found many times. The rearrangement uses TRBV10-3 and TRBJ2-2; tentative D call: TRBD1 (6 bases). Trimming left V 3 bases short and J 4 bases short, with 12 bases between. The germline CDR1 and CDR2 sequences are ENHRY and SYGVKD. The CDR3 length is 15 residues. The CDR3 sequence is CAISDPGVTTGELFF. The CDR3 nucleotides read TGTGCCATCAGTGACCCAGGGGTTACCACCGGGGAGCTGTTTTTT.

The rearrangement links TRBV5-1 to TRBJ1-1; 8 nucleotides agree with TRBD1. The V gene end was trimmed by 6 bases and the J gene end by 3 bases; junction bases not matched to a gene: 10. Germline CDR1 is SGHRS and CDR2 is YFSETQ. The CDR3 is 15 residues long. CDR3 nucleotides: TGCGCCAGCACCTGGACAGGGTCTGGGGACACTGAAGCTTTCTTT. This gives the protein CASTWTGSGDTEAFF.

Ten or more counts support this clonotype. One end of the junction does not line up with germline, which may come from a read error. The chain is built from TRBV6-1 and TRBJ1-3; D gene ambiguous. CDR1 is MNHNS, CDR2 SASEGT, per germline. CDR3 length equals 13 residues. Written as DNA, the CDR3 is TGTGCCAGCAGTGAATTTCATGGATACACCATATATTTT. The encoded protein is CASSEFHGYTIYF.

This clonotype was found many times. The chain combines TRBV9 with TRBJ2-1; 7 bases align to TRBD2. V was pared by 1 base and J by 1 base, with 5 bases of the junction left unmatched. Germline CDR1 is SGDLS and CDR2 is YYNGEE. There are 16 residues in the CDR3. The CDR3 sequence: CASSVTAGISYNEQFF. The CDR3 bases are TGTGCCAGCAGCGTAACAGCGGGAATTTCCTACAATGAGCAGTTCTTC.

This clonotype occurred many times. The chain employs TRBV6-5 and TRBJ2-1; D not resolved. V lost 3 bases and J 7 bases, leaving 13 bases between the germline ends. Germline values: CDR1 MNHEY, CDR2 SVGAGI. The CDR3 is 14 residues long. The CDR3 is CASSYDTGGNEQFF. CDR3 bases: TGTGCCAGCAGTTATGACACGGGTGGGAATGAGCAGTTCTTC.

In its sample, this clonotype was seen many times. The rearrangement links TRBV20-1 to TRBJ2-5; 11 bases are a match to TRBD1. The CDR3 is 17 amino acids. V was clipped by 6 bases and J by 5 bases; unmatched bases: 17. Germline CDR1 DFQATT, CDR2 SNEGSKA (reference sequence). This CDR3 is CSARRRPDRGQRETQYF. The DNA of the CDR3 is TGCAGTGCGCGGAGACGACCGGACAGGGGGCAACGCGAGACCCAGTACTTC.

J is TRBJ2-5 and V is TRBV7-2, with 13 bases aligning to TRBD2. The trim removed 7 bases at V and 2 bases at J, leaving 7 bases unmatched. CDR3 length: 16 amino acids. In germline, CDR1 is SGHTA, CDR2 FQGNSA. CDR3 DNA sequence: TGTGCCAGCACCTGGACTAGCGGGGGTCTTCAAGAGACCCAGTACTTC. Amino acids: CASTWTSGGLQETQYF.

At least ten counts were recorded for this clonotype. The chain has TRBV24-1 and TRBJ2-1, with D maybe TRBD1 (5 bases). Germline CDR1 and CDR2: KGHDR and SFDVKD. The CDR3 sequence is 13 residues long. The V end lost 0 bases, the J end lost 10 bases, and 9 bases lay between the germline ends. The CDR3 DNA is TGTGCCACCAGTGATTTGGGGCAGGGCGAGCAGTTCTTC. It is translated as CATSDLGQGEQFF.

V is TRBV6-1 and J is TRBJ2-2, with TRBD2 matching 12 bases. This CDR3 has 17 amino acids. Germline trimming cut 6 bases from V and 4 bases from J; bases unmatched to any gene: 9. The germline V gene encodes CDR1 MNHNS and CDR2 SASEGT. In nucleotides, the CDR3 is TGTGCCAGCAGCGACGGACTAGCGGGGTGGTCCACCGGGGAGCTGTTTTTT. Protein product: CASSDGLAGWSTGELFF.